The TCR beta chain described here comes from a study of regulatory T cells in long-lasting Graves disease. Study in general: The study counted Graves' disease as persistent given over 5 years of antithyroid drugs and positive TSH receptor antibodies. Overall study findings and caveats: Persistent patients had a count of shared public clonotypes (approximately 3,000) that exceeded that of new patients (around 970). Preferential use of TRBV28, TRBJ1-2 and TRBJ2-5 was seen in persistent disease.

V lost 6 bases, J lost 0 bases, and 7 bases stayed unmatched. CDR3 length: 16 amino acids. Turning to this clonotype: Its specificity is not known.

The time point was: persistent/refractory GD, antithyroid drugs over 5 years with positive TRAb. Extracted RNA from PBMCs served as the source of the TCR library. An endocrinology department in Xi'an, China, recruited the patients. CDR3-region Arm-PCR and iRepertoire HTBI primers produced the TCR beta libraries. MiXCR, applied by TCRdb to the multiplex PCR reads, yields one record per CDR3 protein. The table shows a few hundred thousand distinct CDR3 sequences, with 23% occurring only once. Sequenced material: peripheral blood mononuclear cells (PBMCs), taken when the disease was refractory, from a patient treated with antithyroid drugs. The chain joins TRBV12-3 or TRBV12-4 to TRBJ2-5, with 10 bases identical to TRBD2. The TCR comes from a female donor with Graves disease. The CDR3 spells CASSLQLAGNQETQYF. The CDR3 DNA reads TGTGCCAGCAGCCTACAACTAGCGGGGAACCAAGAGACCCAGTACTTC.